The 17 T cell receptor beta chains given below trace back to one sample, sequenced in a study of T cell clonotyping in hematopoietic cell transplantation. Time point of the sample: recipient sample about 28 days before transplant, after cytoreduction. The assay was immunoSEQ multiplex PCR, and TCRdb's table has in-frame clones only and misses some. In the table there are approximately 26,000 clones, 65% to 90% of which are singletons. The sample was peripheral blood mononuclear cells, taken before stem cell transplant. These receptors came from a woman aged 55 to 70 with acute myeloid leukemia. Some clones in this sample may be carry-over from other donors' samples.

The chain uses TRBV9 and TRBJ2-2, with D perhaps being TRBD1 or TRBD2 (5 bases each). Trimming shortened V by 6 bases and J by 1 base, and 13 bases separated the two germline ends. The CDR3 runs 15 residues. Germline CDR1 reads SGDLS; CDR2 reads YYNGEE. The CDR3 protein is CASNGGGQNTGELFF. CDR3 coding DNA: TGTGCCAGCAATGGGGGTGGGCAGAACACCGGGGAGCTGTTTTTT.

For the CDR3, the DNA is TGTGCCAGCAGTTCCTCTCGGCGGGGGGCCTACTACGAGCAGTACTTC. Translation gives CASSSSRRGAYYEQYF. The chain combines TRBV6-6 with TRBJ2-7; 8 bases are shared with TRBD2. Trimming took 4 bases from V and 3 from J; bases not matched to a gene: 11. The V gene's germline CDR1 is MNHNY and CDR2 SVGAGI (reference sequence). This CDR3 is 16 amino acids long.

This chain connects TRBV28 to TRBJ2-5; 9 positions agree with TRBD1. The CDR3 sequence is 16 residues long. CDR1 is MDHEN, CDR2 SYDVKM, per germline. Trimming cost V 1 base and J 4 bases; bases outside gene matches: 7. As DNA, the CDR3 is TGTGCCAGCAGTTTATTCGGACAGGGGAGGTCAGAGACCCAGTACTTC. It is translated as CASSLFGQGRSETQYF. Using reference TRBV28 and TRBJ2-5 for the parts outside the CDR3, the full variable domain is DVKVTQSSRYLVKRTGEKVFLECVQDMDHENMFWYRQDPGLGLRLIYFSYDVKMKEKGDIPEGYSVSREKKERFSLILESASTNQTSMYLCASSLFGQGRSETQYFGPGTRLLVL.

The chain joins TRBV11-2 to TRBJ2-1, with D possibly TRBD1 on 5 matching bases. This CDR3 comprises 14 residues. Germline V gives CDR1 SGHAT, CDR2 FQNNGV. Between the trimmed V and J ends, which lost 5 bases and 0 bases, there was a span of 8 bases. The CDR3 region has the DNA TGTGCCAGCAGCGGGGCTAGCTCCTACAATGAGCAGTTCTTC. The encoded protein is CASSGASSYNEQFF.

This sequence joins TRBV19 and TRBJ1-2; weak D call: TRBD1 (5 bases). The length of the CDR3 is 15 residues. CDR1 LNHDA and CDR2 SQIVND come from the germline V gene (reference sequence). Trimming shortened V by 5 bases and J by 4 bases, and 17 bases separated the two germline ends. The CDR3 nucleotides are TGTGCCAGTAGTGTTCAATCCGGGGCGGCCTATGGCTACACCTTC. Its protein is CASSVQSGAAYGYTF.

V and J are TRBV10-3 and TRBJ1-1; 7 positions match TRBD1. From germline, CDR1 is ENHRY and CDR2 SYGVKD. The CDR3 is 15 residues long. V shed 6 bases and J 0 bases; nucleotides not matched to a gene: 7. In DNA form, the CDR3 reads TGTGCCATCAGGACCACAGGGGCGATGAACACTGAAGCTTTCTTT. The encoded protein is CAIRTTGAMNTEAFF.

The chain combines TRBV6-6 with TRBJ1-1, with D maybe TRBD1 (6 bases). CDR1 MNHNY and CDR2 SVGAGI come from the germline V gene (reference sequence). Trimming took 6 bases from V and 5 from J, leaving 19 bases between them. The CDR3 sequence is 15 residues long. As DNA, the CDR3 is TGTGCCAGCAGCCTACAGGCCAGGGGAGGAACTGAAGCTTTCTTT. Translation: CASSLQARGGTEAFF.

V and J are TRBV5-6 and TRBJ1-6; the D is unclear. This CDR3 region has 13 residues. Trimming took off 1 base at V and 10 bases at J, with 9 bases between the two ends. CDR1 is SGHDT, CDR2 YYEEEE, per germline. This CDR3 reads CASSLLGLSPLHF. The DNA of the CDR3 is TGTGCCAGCAGCTTGTTGGGGTTGTCACCCCTCCACTTT.

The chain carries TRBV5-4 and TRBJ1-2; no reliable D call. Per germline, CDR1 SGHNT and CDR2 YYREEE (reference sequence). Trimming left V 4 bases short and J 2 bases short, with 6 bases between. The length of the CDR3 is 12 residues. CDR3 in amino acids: CASSPYNYGYTF. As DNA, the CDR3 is TGTGCCAGCAGCCCATACAACTATGGCTACACCTTC. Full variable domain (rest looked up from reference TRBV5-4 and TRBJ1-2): ETGVTQSPTHLIKTRGQQVTLRCSSQSGHNTVSWYQQALGQGPQFIFQYYREEENGRGNFPPRFSGLQFPNYSSELNVNALELDDSALYLCASSPYNYGYTFGSGTRLTVV.

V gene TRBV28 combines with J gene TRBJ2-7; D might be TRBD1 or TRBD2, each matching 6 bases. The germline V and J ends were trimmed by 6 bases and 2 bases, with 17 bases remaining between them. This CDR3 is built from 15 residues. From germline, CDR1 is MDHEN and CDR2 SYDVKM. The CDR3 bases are TGTGCCAGCAGCTCCAAGGGGGGTTTCGCCTACGAGCAGTACTTC. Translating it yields CASSSKGGFAYEQYF. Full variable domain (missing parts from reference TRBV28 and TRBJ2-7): DVKVTQSSRYLVKRTGEKVFLECVQDMDHENMFWYRQDPGLGLRLIYFSYDVKMKEKGDIPEGYSVSREKKERFSLILESASTNQTSMYLCASSSKGGFAYEQYFGPGTRLTVT.

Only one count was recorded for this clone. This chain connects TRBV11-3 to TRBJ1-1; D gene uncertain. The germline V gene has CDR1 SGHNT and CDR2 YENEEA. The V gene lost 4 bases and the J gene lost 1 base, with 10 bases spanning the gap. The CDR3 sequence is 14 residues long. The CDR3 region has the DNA TGTGCCAGCAGCTCAGGCGGAGGGAACACTGAAGCTTTCTTT. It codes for CASSSGGGNTEAFF.

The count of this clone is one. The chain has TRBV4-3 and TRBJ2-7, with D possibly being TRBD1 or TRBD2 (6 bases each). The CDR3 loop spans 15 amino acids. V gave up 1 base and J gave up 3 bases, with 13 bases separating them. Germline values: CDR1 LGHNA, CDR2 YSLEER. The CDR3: CASSQGAGEDYEQYF. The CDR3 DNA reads TGCGCCAGCAGCCAAGGTGCAGGGGAGGACTACGAGCAGTACTTC.

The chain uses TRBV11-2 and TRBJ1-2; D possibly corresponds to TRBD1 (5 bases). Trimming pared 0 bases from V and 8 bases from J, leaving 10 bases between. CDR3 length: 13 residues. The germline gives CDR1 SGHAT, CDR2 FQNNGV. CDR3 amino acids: CASSLDRDPGYTF. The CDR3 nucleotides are TGTGCCAGCAGCTTAGACCGGGACCCCGGCTACACCTTC.

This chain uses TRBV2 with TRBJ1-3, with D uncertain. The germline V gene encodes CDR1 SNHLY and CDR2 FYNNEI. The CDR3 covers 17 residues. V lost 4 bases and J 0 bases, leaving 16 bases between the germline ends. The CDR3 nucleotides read TGTGCCAGCAGTGGGGCCAGTCCAAAGAGCTCTGGAAACACCATATATTTT. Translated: CASSGASPKSSGNTIYF.

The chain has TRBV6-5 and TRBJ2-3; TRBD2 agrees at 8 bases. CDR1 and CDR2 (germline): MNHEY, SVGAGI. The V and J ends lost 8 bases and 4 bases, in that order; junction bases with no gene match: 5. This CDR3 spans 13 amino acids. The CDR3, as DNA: TGTGCCAGCGCAGCGGGAGAATCAGATACGCAGTATTTT. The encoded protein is CASAAGESDTQYF.

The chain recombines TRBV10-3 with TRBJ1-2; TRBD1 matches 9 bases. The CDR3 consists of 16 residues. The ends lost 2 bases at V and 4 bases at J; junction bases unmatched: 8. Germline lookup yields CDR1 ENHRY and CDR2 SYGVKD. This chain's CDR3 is CAISEPGQGLIYGYTF. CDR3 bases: TGTGCCATCAGTGAGCCGGGACAGGGTCTCATCTATGGCTACACCTTC.

CDR3 sequence reads: CASSGNRGIRTDTQYF. CDR3 bases: TGTGCCAGCAGTGGGAATAGGGGCATACGCACAGATACGCAGTATTTT. This chain connects TRBV25-1 to TRBJ2-3; D possibly corresponds to TRBD1 (5 bases). V lost 4 bases and J lost 1, with 15 bases in between. Per the germline V gene, CDR1 is MGHDK and CDR2 is SYGVNS. This CDR3 spans 16 amino acids.